The 8 T cell receptor beta chains in this list originate from one sample, sequenced in a study of post-analysis software for immune sequencing data. Whole-study findings and limits: Controls showed lower frequencies than patients for several TRBV segments, and TRBV5-6, TRBV5-1 and TRBV20-1 were among these.

The antigens for these receptors are not known. cDNA libraries of TCR beta carried unique molecular identifiers. TCRdb processed the PCR reads anew with MiXCR; each CDR3 protein has one entry. The sample includes 450,000 or so distinct CDR3 sequences, around 40% seen only once; the top ten take over 10%. Source material: blood. All receptors derive from a girl aged 5 to 17 with multiple sclerosis.

The J gene is TRBJ1-2, the V gene TRBV4-1; D may be TRBD1 (5 bases). This CDR3 has 14 residues. With 3 bases removed from V and 10 bases from J, the gap between germline ends came to 18 bases. Per the germline V gene, CDR1 is MGHRA and CDR2 is YSYEKL. The CDR3 reads CASSQRQPGYFYTF. CDR3 nucleotide sequence: TGCGCCAGCAGCCAGAGACAGCCCGGATATTTCTACACCTTC.

This clonotype was recorded a few times. The rearrangement links TRBV29-1 to TRBJ2-3, with D perhaps TRBD2 (5 bases). The CDR3 runs to 12 residues. Germline assignment: CDR1 SQVTM and CDR2 ANQGSEA. Trimming removed 5 bases from V and 5 bases from J, with 11 bases in between. The CDR3 DNA is TGCAGCGTTTACGGACTCCTAGATACGCAGTATTTT. It codes for CSVYGLLDTQYF.

The J gene is TRBJ2-4, the V gene TRBV7-2; 12 bases are shared with TRBD2. J gave up 9 bases and V 2 bases, and 14 bases lay outside the gene matches. CDR3 size: 18 residues. Germline CDR1 reads SGHTA; CDR2 reads FQGNSA. The CDR3, as DNA: TGTGCCAGCAGCTTAAATGTAAGACTAGCGGGAGTGATAGGCATTCAGTACTTC. Protein sequence: CASSLNVRLAGVIGIQYF.

This clonotype was observed a handful of times. The V and J genes are TRBV7-2 and TRBJ2-7, with D hard to call. The CDR3 loop spans 13 amino acids. CDR1 and CDR2 from the germline V gene are SGHTA and FQGNSA. Deletions cut 2 bases from V and 3 bases from J, with 8 bases between. The CDR3 is CASSLQVGYEQYF. Here the CDR3 DNA reads TGTGCCAGCAGCTTACAAGTCGGCTACGAGCAGTACTTC.

DNA for the CDR3: TGTGCCAGCAGCTTAGAGTCTGATCTCAATCAGCCCCAGCATTTT. It yields the protein CASSLESDLNQPQHF. The chain has TRBV7-2 and TRBJ1-5; no definite D call. Deletions cut 1 base from V and 3 bases from J, with 10 bases between. The CDR3 length is 15 residues. Per the germline V gene, CDR1 is SGHTA and CDR2 is FQGNSA.

V usage is TRBV12-3 or TRBV12-4 and J usage is TRBJ1-5, with D possibly TRBD1 on 5 matching bases. Trimming took 3 bases from V and 2 from J, leaving 11 bases between them. The CDR3 consists of 15 residues. Here the CDR3 reads CASSFGGTRNQPQHF. CDR3 DNA sequence: TGTGCCAGCAGTTTTGGAGGGACCCGCAATCAGCCCCAGCATTTT.

This chain links TRBV7-9 with TRBJ2-5, with 8 bases identical to TRBD2. V gave up 3 bases and J gave up 3 bases; unmatched junction bases: 3. CDR1 is SEHNR, CDR2 FQNEAQ, per germline (reference sequence). This CDR3 contains 14 residues. CDR3 sequence: CASSFSGNEETQYF. CDR3 coding DNA: TGTGCCAGCAGCTTTAGCGGGAACGAAGAGACCCAGTACTTC.

This clonotype turned up a few times. One junction end disagrees with the germline gene, perhaps due to a read error. V usage is TRBV6-6 and J usage is TRBJ2-6, with 8 nucleotides matching TRBD1. There are 15 residues in the CDR3. Germline-derived CDR1 and CDR2 are MNHNY and SVGAGI (reference sequence). The CDR3 bases are TGTGCCAGCAGGACAGGGGTCACTGGGGCCAACATCCTGACTTTC. The encoded protein is CASRTGVTGANILTF.